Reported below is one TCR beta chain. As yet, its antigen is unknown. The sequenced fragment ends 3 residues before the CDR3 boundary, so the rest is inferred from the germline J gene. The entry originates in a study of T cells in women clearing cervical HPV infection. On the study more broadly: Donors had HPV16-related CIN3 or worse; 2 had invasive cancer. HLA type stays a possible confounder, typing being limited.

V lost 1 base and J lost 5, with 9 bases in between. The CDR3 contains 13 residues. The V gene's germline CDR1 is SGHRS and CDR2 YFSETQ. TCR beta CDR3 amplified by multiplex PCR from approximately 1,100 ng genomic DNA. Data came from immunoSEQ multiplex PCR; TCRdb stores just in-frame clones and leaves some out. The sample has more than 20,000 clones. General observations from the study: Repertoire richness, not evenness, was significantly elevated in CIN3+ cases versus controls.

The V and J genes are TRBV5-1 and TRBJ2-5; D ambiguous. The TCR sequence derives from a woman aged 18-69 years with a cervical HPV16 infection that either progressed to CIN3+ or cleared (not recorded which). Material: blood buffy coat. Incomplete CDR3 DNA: TGCGCCAGCAGCTTGCAGGTGGTGGAGACC. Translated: CASSLQVVET. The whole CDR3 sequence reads CASSLQVVETQYF.